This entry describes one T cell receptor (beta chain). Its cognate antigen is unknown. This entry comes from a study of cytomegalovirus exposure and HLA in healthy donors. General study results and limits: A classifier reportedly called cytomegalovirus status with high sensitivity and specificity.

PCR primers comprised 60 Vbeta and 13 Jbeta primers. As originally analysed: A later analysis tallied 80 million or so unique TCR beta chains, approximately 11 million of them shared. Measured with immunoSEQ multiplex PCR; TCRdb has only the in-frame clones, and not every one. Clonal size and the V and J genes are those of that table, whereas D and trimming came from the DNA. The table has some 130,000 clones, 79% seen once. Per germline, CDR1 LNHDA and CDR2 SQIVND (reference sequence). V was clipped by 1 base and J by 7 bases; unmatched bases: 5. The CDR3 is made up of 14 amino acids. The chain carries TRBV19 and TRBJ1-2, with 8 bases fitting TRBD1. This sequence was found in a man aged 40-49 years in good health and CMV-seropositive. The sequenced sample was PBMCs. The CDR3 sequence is CASSIGQGFGGYTF. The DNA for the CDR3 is TGTGCCAGTAGTATAGGACAGGGGTTCGGTGGCTACACCTTC.